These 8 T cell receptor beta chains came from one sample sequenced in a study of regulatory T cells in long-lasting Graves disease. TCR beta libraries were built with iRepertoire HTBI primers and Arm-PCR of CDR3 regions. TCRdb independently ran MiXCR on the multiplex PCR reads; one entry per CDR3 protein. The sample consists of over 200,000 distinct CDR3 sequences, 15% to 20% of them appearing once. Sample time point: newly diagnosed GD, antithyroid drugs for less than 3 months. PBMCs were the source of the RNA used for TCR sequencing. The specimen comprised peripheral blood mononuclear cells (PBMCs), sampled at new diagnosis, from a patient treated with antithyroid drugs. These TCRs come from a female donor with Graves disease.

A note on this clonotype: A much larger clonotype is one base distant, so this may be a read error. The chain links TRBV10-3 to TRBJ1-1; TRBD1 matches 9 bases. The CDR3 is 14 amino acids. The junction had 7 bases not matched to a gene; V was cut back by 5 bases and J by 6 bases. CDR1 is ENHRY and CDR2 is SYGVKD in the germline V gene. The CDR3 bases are TGTGCCATCAGTACCTACAGGGGGCAGCCTGAAGCTTTCTTT. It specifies CAISTYRGQPEAFF.

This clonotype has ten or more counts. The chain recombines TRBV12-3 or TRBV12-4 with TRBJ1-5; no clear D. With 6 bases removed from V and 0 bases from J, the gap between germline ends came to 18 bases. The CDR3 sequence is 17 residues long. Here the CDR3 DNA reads TGTGCCAGCAGACCCTCCCAGGAGGCGGTTAGCAATCAGCCCCAGCATTTT. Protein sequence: CASRPSQEAVSNQPQHF.

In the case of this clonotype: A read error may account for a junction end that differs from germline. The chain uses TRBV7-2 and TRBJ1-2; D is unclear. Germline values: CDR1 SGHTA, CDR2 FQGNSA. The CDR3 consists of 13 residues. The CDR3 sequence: CVSSSEDNYGYTF. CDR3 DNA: TGTGTCAGCAGCTCTGAGGATAACTATGGCTACACCTTC.

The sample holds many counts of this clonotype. The CDR3 protein is CASSLGQSNTGELFF. CDR3 DNA sequence: TGTGCCAGCAGTTTAGGACAGTCGAACACCGGGGAGCTGTTTTTT. This chain joins TRBV12-3 or TRBV12-4 and TRBJ2-2; possibly TRBD1 for D (5 bases). This CDR3 is 15 amino acids long. Trimming pared 1 base from V and 0 bases from J, leaving 6 bases between.

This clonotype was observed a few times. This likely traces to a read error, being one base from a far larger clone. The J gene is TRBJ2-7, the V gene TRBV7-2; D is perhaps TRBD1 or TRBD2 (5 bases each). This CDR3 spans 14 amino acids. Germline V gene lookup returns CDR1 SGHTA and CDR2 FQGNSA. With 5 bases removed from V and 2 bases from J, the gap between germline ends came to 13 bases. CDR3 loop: CASSLFGDPYEQYF. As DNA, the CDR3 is TGTGCCAGCAGCCTATTCGGGGACCCCTACGAGCAGTACTTC.

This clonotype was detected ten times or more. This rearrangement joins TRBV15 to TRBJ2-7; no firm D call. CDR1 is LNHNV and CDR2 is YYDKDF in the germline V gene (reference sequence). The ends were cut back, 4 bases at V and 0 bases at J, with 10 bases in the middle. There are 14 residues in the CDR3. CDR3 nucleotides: TGTGCCACCAGCATGCAACTTAGCTCCTACGAGCAGTACTTC. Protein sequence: CATSMQLSSYEQYF.

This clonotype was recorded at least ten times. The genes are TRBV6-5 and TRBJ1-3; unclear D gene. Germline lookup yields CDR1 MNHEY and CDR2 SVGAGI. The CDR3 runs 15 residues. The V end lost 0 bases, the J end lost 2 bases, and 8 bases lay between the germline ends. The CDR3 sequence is CASSYSRQAGNTIYF. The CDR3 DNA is TGTGCCAGCAGTTACTCGAGGCAAGCTGGAAACACCATATATTTT.

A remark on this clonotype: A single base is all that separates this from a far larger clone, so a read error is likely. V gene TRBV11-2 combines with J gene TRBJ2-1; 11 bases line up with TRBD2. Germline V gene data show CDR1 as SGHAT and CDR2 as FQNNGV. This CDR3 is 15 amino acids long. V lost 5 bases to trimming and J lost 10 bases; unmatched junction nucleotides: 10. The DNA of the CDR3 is TGTGCCAGCAGCGCCCTAGCGGGAGGCCCCTACGAGCAGTTCTTC. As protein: CASSALAGGPYEQFF.